The entry below describes one T cell receptor beta chain. The target antigen is unknown. The sample is drawn from a study of identical twins. The CDR3 runs 16 residues. The V segment lost 6 bases and the J segment 1 base; nucleotides outside the gene matches: 7. The germline CDR1 and CDR2 sequences are MGHDK and SYGVNS. General observations from the study: Among out-of-frame alpha sequences shared by twins, low generation probability occurred in excess. Model-predicted out-of-frame TCR alpha sharing fell below observed values in monozygotic twins.

TCRdb re-called the 5' RACE reads with MiXCR, one entry per CDR3 protein. The sample contains hundreds of thousands of distinct CDR3 sequences, approximately 13% of which appear only once. These data were likewise used in another study, on yellow fever vaccine responses in identical twins. That paper states: Twins reportedly showed a vaccine T cell response that seemed partly convergent and partly personalized.

The specimen was CD8+ T cells sorted from blood. The source of this sequence is a woman aged 18-35 years in good health. This chain joins TRBV25-1 and TRBJ1-3; 9 bases match TRBD1. CDR3 nucleotides: TGTGCCAGCAGCGGGGGACAGGGTTTATCTGGAAACACCATATATTTT. Translation gives CASSGGQGLSGNTIYF.